Following are 23 T cell receptor beta chains from one sample sequenced in a study of OX40 agonist ivuxolimab in advanced cancers. Generated by immunoSEQ multiplex PCR, the TCRdb table keeps only in-frame clones and is missing some. The sample yields 70,000 to 95,000 clones, 65% to 90% seen once. The sequences come from CD4+ or CD8+ T cells sorted from blood, collected in a trial of the OX40 agonist ivuxolimab. These receptors were taken from an adult with an advanced solid tumor such as melanoma, head and neck, liver or kidney cancer.

The chain has TRBV28 and TRBJ2-7; D not resolved. Trimming shortened V by 9 bases and J by 2 bases, and 11 bases separated the two germline ends. CDR3 length equals 12 residues. Germline lookup yields CDR1 MDHEN and CDR2 SYDVKM. Written as DNA, the CDR3 is TGTGCCAGTGGGAACAGCCCCTACGAGCAGTACTTC. As protein: CASGNSPYEQYF.

The gene calls are TRBV11-3 and TRBJ2-3, with 8 bases lining up with TRBD1. This CDR3 contains 14 residues. Germline V gene sequence: CDR1 SGHNT, CDR2 YENEEA. V lost 6 bases to trimming and J lost 5 bases; unmatched junction nucleotides: 7. In DNA form, the CDR3 reads TGTGCCAGCAGGGGACAGGCCATTGAAGATACGCAGTATTTT. This encodes CASRGQAIEDTQYF.

This chain connects TRBV4-1 to TRBJ2-1; D might be TRBD1 (6 bases). Per the germline V gene, CDR1 is MGHRA and CDR2 is YSYEKL. Trimming pared 0 bases from V and 4 bases from J, leaving 7 bases between. The CDR3 covers 14 residues. The CDR3 sequence: CASSQDQGYNEQFF. The CDR3 DNA follows: TGCGCCAGCAGCCAAGATCAGGGGTACAATGAGCAGTTCTTC.

This clone was picked up one time. This chain uses TRBV11-2 with TRBJ2-1, with D maybe TRBD2 (5 bases). This CDR3 comprises 14 residues. The germline V gene has CDR1 SGHAT and CDR2 FQNNGV. V was cut by 5 bases and J by 9 bases, with 17 bases left in between. CDR3 in DNA: TGTGCCAGCAGCCAAGATATGGAGGCGGGTGAGCAGTTCTTC. Translating gives CASSQDMEAGEQFF.

CDR3: CASSLLRDNYGYTF. CDR3 DNA: TGTGCCAGCAGCTTACTCCGGGACAACTATGGCTACACCTTC. The chain is built from TRBV5-6 and TRBJ1-2, with D possibly TRBD1 on 5 matching bases. CDR1 and CDR2 from the germline V gene are SGHDT and YYEEEE. The CDR3 extends over 14 amino acids. Trimming removed 2 bases at V and 2 bases at J, with 10 bases between.

The CDR3 DNA sequence: TGTGCCATCAGTGAGGGGTTGGGCCAAGAGACCCAGTACTTC. This codes for CAISEGLGQETQYF. The J gene is TRBJ2-5, the V gene TRBV10-3; D is uncertain. V was trimmed by 2 bases and J by 1 base, leaving 8 bases between them. Per the germline V gene, CDR1 is ENHRY and CDR2 is SYGVKD. The CDR3 extends over 14 amino acids.

V and J are TRBV10-2 and TRBJ2-4, with D uncertain. The CDR3 is made up of 12 amino acids. The germline gives CDR1 WSHSY, CDR2 SAAADI. V was cut by 3 bases and J by 8 bases, with 8 bases left in between. CDR3 bases: TGCGCCAGCAGTGAAGGCCGTTACATTCAGTACTTC. Protein product: CASSEGRYIQYF.

The chain combines TRBV6-6 with TRBJ2-3; 9 bases line up with TRBD1. This CDR3 contains 14 residues. The V gene's germline CDR1 is MNHNY and CDR2 SVGAGI (reference sequence). J was trimmed by 2 bases and V by 6 bases; bases with no gene match: 3. The chain's CDR3 is CASRGDRDTDTQYF. The CDR3 DNA follows: TGTGCCAGCAGGGGGGACAGGGACACAGATACGCAGTATTTT.

The chain links TRBV4-1 to TRBJ2-7; 10 bases line up with TRBD2. The CDR3 consists of 16 residues. V gave up 3 bases and J gave up 3 bases; unmatched junction bases: 8. From germline, CDR1 is MGHRA and CDR2 YSYEKL. The CDR3: CASSQAPGLASYEQYF. In DNA form, the CDR3 reads TGCGCCAGCAGCCAGGCCCCGGGACTAGCGAGCTACGAGCAGTACTTC.

This chain links TRBV5-4 with TRBJ1-5; 8 bases are a match to TRBD1. With 0 bases clipped from V and 4 bases from J, the junction kept 0 bases outside the gene matches. Germline V gene data show CDR1 as SGHNT and CDR2 as YYREEE (reference sequence). The CDR3 extends over 14 amino acids. CDR3 amino acids: CASSLGTGNQPQHF. In DNA form, the CDR3 reads TGTGCCAGCAGCTTGGGGACAGGGAATCAGCCCCAGCATTTT. Variable domain in full (rest from reference TRBV5-4 and TRBJ1-5): ETGVTQSPTHLIKTRGQQVTLRCSSQSGHNTVSWYQQALGQGPQFIFQYYREEENGRGNFPPRFSGLQFPNYSSELNVNALELDDSALYLCASSLGTGNQPQHFGDGTRLSIL.

CDR3 amino acids: CASSFWGENIQYF. CDR3 sequence (DNA): TGTGCCAGCAGCTTCTGGGGCGAAAACATTCAGTACTTC. This sequence joins TRBV5-5 and TRBJ2-4; a possible D gene is TRBD1 (5 bases). Germline-derived CDR1 and CDR2 are SGHKS and YYEKEE (reference sequence). The CDR3 length is 13 residues. The V end was cut by 2 bases, the J end by 5 bases, with 8 bases between.

The gene calls are TRBV9 and TRBJ2-2; TRBD2 matches at 7 bases. This CDR3 contains 15 residues. Germline values: CDR1 SGDLS, CDR2 YYNGEE. Trimming at V came to 4 bases and at J to 1 base, leaving 4 bases not matched to a gene. This chain's CDR3 is CASSRGSVNTGELFF. The CDR3 coding sequence is TGTGCCAGCAGCCGCGGGAGCGTGAACACCGGGGAGCTGTTTTTT. Full variable domain (outside the CDR3, taken from reference TRBV9 and TRBJ2-2): DSGVTQTPKHLITATGQRVTLRCSPRSGDLSVYWYQQSLDQGLQFLIQYYNGEERAKGNILERFSAQQFPDLHSELNLSSLELGDSALYFCASSRGSVNTGELFFGEGSRLTVL.

This sequence joins TRBV7-2 and TRBJ2-2, with 7 positions matching TRBD2. Germline V gives CDR1 SGHTA, CDR2 FQGNSA. The CDR3 has 16 amino acids. The junction had 9 bases not matched to a gene; V was cut back by 7 bases and J by 1 base. In nucleotides, the CDR3 is TGTGCCAGCATTAATAGGGCTAGCGGGAACACCGGGGAGCTGTTTTTT. Residues: CASINRASGNTGELFF.

The rearrangement links TRBV7-9 to TRBJ2-7; tentative D call: TRBD1 (5 bases). The CDR3 loop spans 13 amino acids. From germline, CDR1 is SEHNR and CDR2 FQNEAQ (reference sequence). Trimming took off 7 bases at V and 3 bases at J, with 13 bases between the two ends. For the CDR3, the DNA is TGTGCCAGCACGGGCAGGGATCTCTACGAGCAGTACTTC. Protein: CASTGRDLYEQYF.

The chain carries TRBV5-8 and TRBJ1-1; tentative D call: TRBD1 (5 bases). V was trimmed by 4 bases and J by 10 bases, leaving 14 bases between them. CDR3 length: 12 amino acids. CDR1 is SGHTS and CDR2 is YDEGEE in the germline V gene. CDR3 nucleotide sequence: TGTGCCAGCAGCCGACAGAGTTATGGAGCTTTCTTT. It encodes CASSRQSYGAFF.

The chain links TRBV13 to TRBJ2-7, with D tentatively TRBD1 (6 bases). Trimming cost V 3 bases and J 3 bases, with 12 bases left between them. Per the germline V gene, CDR1 is PRHDT and CDR2 is FYEKMQ (reference sequence). CDR3 length equals 14 residues. CDR3 coding DNA: TGTGCCAGCAGCTTTGTTGGCAGGGGCTACGAGCAGTACTTC. This gives the protein CASSFVGRGYEQYF.

The chain recombines TRBV7-8 with TRBJ1-1; D may be TRBD1 (6 bases). The V gene's germline CDR1 is SGHVS and CDR2 FQNEAQ. Trimming shortened V by 2 bases and J by 1 base, and 17 bases separated the two germline ends. CDR3 length equals 17 residues. For the CDR3, the DNA is TGTGCCAGCAGCTTACGGGGGGCGAGCCGCACGAACACTGAAGCTTTCTTT. This sequence encodes CASSLRGASRTNTEAFF.

This clone has more than one count but fewer than ten. The J gene is TRBJ1-1, the V gene TRBV29-1; 7 bases are a match to TRBD1. Germline V lookup: CDR1 SQVTM, CDR2 ANQGSEA. The CDR3 covers 13 residues. The V segment lost 6 bases and the J segment 2 bases; nucleotides outside the gene matches: 6. In DNA form, the CDR3 reads TGCAGCGTAGTAGGACAGGCAAACACTGAAGCTTTCTTT. Translating gives CSVVGQANTEAFF.

The chain carries TRBV5-3 and TRBJ1-1; no reliable D call. TRBV5-3 is placed among ORFs of uncertain function. The V and J ends lost 9 bases and 4 bases respectively, with 19 bases between them. The CDR3 sequence is 14 residues long. The CDR3 DNA is TGTGCCACCCAGTGGGCAGCTCGAACCACTGAAGCTTTCTTT. Encoded protein: CATQWAARTTEAFF.

The rearrangement joins TRBV19 to TRBJ2-6; the D gene is possibly TRBD1 (5 bases). CDR1 LNHDA and CDR2 SQIVND come from the germline V gene (reference sequence). The length of the CDR3 is 17 residues. V lost 9 bases and J 1 base, leaving 19 bases between the germline ends. The CDR3 protein is CARHRCRGESGANVLTF. The CDR3 DNA follows: TGTGCCAGACACAGGTGTAGGGGCGAATCTGGGGCCAACGTCCTGACTTTC.

This clone was picked up one time. V gene TRBV7-3 combines with J gene TRBJ2-7; D unclear. V was pared by 5 bases and J by 4 bases, with 9 bases between. The CDR3 totals 12 residues. CDR1 is SGHTA and CDR2 is FQGTGA in the germline V gene. This chain's CDR3 is CASSPSLYEQYF. The CDR3 DNA is TGTGCCAGCAGCCCAAGTTTGTACGAGCAGTACTTC. Full variable domain (outside the CDR3, taken from reference TRBV7-3 and TRBJ2-7): GAGVSQTPSNKVTEKGKYVELRCDPISGHTALYWYRQSLGQGPEFLIYFQGTGAADDSGLPNDRFFAVRPEGSVSTLKIQRTERGDSAVYLCASSPSLYEQYFGPGTRLTVT.

The chain combines TRBV6-1 with TRBJ1-4, with 7 nucleotides matching TRBD1. The CDR3 is made up of 13 amino acids. The junction had 3 bases not matched to a gene; V was cut back by 1 base and J by 10 bases. CDR1 MNHNS and CDR2 SASEGT come from the germline V gene. CDR3 in DNA: TGTGCCAGCAGTGAAGGGTCAGGGGGAAAACTGTTTTTT. Encoded protein: CASSEGSGGKLFF.

The V call is TRBV19, the J call TRBJ1-4; TRBD1 matches 7 bases. Germline CDR1 and CDR2: LNHDA and SQIVND (reference sequence). This CDR3 region has 14 residues. V shed 6 bases, J shed 4 bases, and the junction held 5 bases outside the gene matches. CDR3 sequence: CASRPGQLNEKLFF. The CDR3 DNA reads as TGTGCCAGTAGGCCGGGACAGCTTAATGAAAAACTGTTTTTT.